The entry below describes one TCR beta chain. Authors' analysis steps: Reference gene primer amplification yielded estimated nucleated cell counts. The data were produced by immunoSEQ multiplex PCR, yet TCRdb's version contains in-frame clones alone and is incomplete. The DNA was the basis for D and trimming; V, J and clone size are from that table. The sample lists approximately 140,000 clones; roughly four fifths were seen once. These data are taken from a study of blood T cell repertoires in COVID-19. Per germline, CDR1 MNHEY and CDR2 SVGAGI. V shed 8 bases and J 7 bases; nucleotides not matched to a gene: 16. This CDR3 region has 15 residues.

This chain links TRBV6-5 with TRBJ2-7, with 8 positions matching TRBD1. The clonotype originates from a man aged 40-49 years with active or convalescent COVID-19. Sequenced: peripheral blood. The CDR3 loop is CASRTLGQGLGEQYF. CDR3 in DNA: TGTGCCAGCCGCACATTAGGACAGGGATTAGGGGAGCAGTACTTC.